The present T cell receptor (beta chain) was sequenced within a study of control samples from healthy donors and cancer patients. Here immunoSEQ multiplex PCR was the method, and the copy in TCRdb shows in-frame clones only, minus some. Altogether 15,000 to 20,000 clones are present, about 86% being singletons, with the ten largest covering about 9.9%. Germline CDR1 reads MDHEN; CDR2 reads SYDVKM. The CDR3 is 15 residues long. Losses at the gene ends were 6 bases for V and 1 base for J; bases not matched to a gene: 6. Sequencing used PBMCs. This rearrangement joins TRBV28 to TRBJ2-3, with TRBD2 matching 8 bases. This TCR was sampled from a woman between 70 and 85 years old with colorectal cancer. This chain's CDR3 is CASSPTSGRTDTQYF. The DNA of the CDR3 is TGTGCCAGCAGCCCTACTAGCGGTCGCACAGATACGCAGTATTTT.